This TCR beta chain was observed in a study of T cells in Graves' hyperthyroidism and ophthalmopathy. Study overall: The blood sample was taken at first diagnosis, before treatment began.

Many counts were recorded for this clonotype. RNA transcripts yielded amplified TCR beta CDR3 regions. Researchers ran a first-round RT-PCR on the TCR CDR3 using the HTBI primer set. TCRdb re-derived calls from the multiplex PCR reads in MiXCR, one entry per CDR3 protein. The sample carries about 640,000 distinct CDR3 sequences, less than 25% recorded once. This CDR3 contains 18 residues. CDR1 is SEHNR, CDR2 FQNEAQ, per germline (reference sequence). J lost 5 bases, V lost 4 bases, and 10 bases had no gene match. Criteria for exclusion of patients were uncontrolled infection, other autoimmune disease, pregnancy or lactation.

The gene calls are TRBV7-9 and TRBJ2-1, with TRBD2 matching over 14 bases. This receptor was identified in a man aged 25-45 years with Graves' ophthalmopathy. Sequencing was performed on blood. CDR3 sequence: CASSYPGTSGSGDNEQFF. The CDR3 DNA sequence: TGTGCCAGCAGCTACCCCGGGACTAGCGGGAGTGGAGACAATGAGCAGTTCTTC.